These T cell receptor beta chains were read from a single sample in a study of T cell responses to AZD1222 COVID-19 vaccine. Clones were sequenced by immunoSEQ multiplex PCR, and TCRdb holds only the in-frame ones, with some missing. The sample consists of 95,000 to 150,000 clones, approximately 88% of them appearing once. This material consisted of peripheral blood, taken on day 0 of AZD1222 vaccination. The source is an adult in good health. The CDR3 runs from the conserved cysteine through the conserved F or W. Each record gives: CDR3 protein, CDR3 DNA, J gene, D gene, clone size, V gene. D genes are given only for firm matches. The size entry is marked missing in some rows and otherwise reads once, few, many or a size class.

CDR3: CASSLPGVETQYF; DNA: TGTGCCAGCAGCTTACCCGGGGTAGAGACCCAGTACTTC; J: TRBJ2-5; D: .; size: .; V: TRBV7-3
CDR3: CASSEGWGQGSNSPLHF; DNA: TGTGCCAGCAGTGAAGGATGGGGACAGGGGTCGAATTCACCCCTCCACTTT; J: TRBJ1-6; D: TRBD1; size: many; V: TRBV2
CDR3: CASSGPGQVFYGYTF; DNA: TGTGCCAGCAGTGGTCCCGGACAGGTATTTTATGGCTACACCTTC; J: TRBJ1-2; D: TRBD1; size: once; V: TRBV6-4
CDR3: CASSLLAGGSTDTQYF; DNA: TGTGCCAGCAGTTTACTAGCGGGGGGTAGCACAGATACGCAGTATTTT; J: TRBJ2-3; D: TRBD2; size: .; V: TRBV6-4
CDR3: CASRLQPGLNTEAFF; DNA: TGTGCAAGTCGCTTACAGCCGGGTCTGAACACTGAAGCTTTCTTT; J: TRBJ1-1; D: .; size: .; V: TRBV12-2
CDR3: CASSLVGGRMPSGNTIYF; DNA: TGTGCCAGCAGCTTAGTTGGGGGGAGGATGCCCTCTGGAAACACCATATATTTT; J: TRBJ1-3; D: .; size: .; V: TRBV7-2
CDR3: CASSWRTVGTEAFF; DNA: TGTGCCAGCAGCTGGCGGACCGTGGGGACTGAAGCTTTCTTT; J: TRBJ1-1; D: .; size: .; V: TRBV7-8
CDR3: CASSRSGIGTDTQYF; DNA: TGCGCCAGCAGCCGCAGTGGGATCGGCACAGATACGCAGTATTTT; J: TRBJ2-3; D: .; size: .; V: TRBV5-1
CDR3: CASRPRGPYGYTF; DNA: TGTGCCAGTAGACCTCGGGGCCCGTATGGCTACACCTTC; J: TRBJ1-2; D: .; size: .; V: TRBV19
CDR3: CASIKPGQGPPGTQYF; DNA: TGCGCCAGCATCAAACCGGGACAGGGTCCCCCTGGTACGCAGTATTTT; J: TRBJ2-3; D: TRBD1; size: .; V: TRBV5-1
CDR3: CASSQDLLAGGTNTGELFF; DNA: TGTGCCAGCAGCCAAGATCTGCTAGCGGGGGGGACGAACACCGGGGAGCTGTTTTTT; J: TRBJ2-2; D: TRBD2; size: .; V: TRBV4-2
CDR3: CASSTLAGVVDTQYF; DNA: TGTGCCAGCAGTACCTTAGCGGGGGTGGTAGATACGCAGTATTTT; J: TRBJ2-3; D: TRBD2; size: .; V: TRBV28
CDR3: CASSNTSWVGNEQFF; DNA: TGTGCCAGCAGCAATACTAGCTGGGTGGGGAATGAGCAGTTCTTC; J: TRBJ2-1; D: .; size: .; V: TRBV11-3
CDR3: CASSTTGWNQPQHF; DNA: TGTGCCAGCAGTACAACAGGGTGGAATCAGCCCCAGCATTTT; J: TRBJ1-5; D: .; size: .; V: TRBV6-2/TRBV6-3
CDR3: CASSQGTGQETQYF; DNA: TGTGCCAGCAGCCAAGGGACAGGACAAGAGACCCAGTACTTC; J: TRBJ2-5; D: TRBD1; size: .; V: TRBV6-5
CDR3: CASGRQGGTEKLFF; DNA: TGCGCCAGCGGTAGGCAGGGGGGGACTGAAAAACTGTTTTTT; J: TRBJ1-4; D: TRBD1; size: .; V: TRBV10-2
CDR3: CASSLRAGNTIYF; DNA: TGTGCCAGCAGCCTCAGGGCCGGAAACACCATATATTTT; J: TRBJ1-3; D: .; size: .; V: TRBV27
CDR3: CASIGDSGGAVTQYF; DNA: TGTGCCAGTATCGGGGATAGCGGGGGGGCCGTCACGCAGTATTTT; J: TRBJ2-3; D: TRBD2; size: .; V: TRBV19
CDR3: CASSEWSGTGLYGYTF; DNA: TGTGCCAGCAGTGAATGGAGCGGGACAGGCCTATATGGCTACACCTTC; J: TRBJ1-2; D: TRBD1; size: .; V: TRBV6-1
CDR3: CASSLWGRTDTQYF; DNA: TGTGCCAGCAGTTTATGGGGGCGCACAGATACGCAGTATTTT; J: TRBJ2-3; D: .; size: .; V: TRBV27
CDR3: CASSSGPGGGTYEQYF; DNA: TGTGCCAGCAGCTCGGGGCCTGGCGGGGGCACCTACGAGCAGTACTTC; J: TRBJ2-7; D: .; size: .; V: TRBV7-2
CDR3: CASSQVGTGYGETQYF; DNA: TGTGCCAGCAGCCAAGTAGGGACAGGGTACGGAGAGACCCAGTACTTC; J: TRBJ2-5; D: TRBD1; size: once; V: TRBV3-1/TRBV3-2